The 23 T cell receptor beta chains given below trace back to one sample, sequenced in a study of T cells in Graves' hyperthyroidism and ophthalmopathy. Using RNA transcripts as the source, TCR beta CDR3 regions were amplified. An initial round of RT-PCR targeting the TCR CDR3 relied on the HTBI primer set. TCRdb ran MiXCR on the multiplex PCR reads and lists one entry per CDR3 protein. The sample has over 500,000 distinct CDR3 sequences, around 15% seen once. Sequencing used blood. These TCRs come from a woman in her thirties or forties with Graves' hyperthyroidism.

The sample holds many counts of this clonotype. The chain joins TRBV7-2 to TRBJ2-3; 7 nucleotides align to TRBD1. The CDR3 spans 18 residues. The V and J ends lost 5 bases and 1 base, in that order; junction bases with no gene match: 15. The germline V gene encodes CDR1 SGHTA and CDR2 FQGNSA. Written as DNA, the CDR3 is TGTGCCAGCAGCGCAATACCGGGACAGCTCATCCGCACAGATACGCAGTATTTT. Amino acid sequence: CASSAIPGQLIRTDTQYF.

Ten or more counts support this clonotype. The chain has TRBV6-2 or TRBV6-3 and TRBJ2-6, with no clear D. V lost 6 bases and J 1 base, leaving 10 bases between the germline ends. Per germline, CDR1 MNHEY and CDR2 SVGEGT. The CDR3 is made up of 15 amino acids. CDR3 region: CASRPMGSGANVLTF. CDR3 coding DNA: TGTGCCAGCAGGCCCATGGGTTCTGGGGCCAACGTCCTGACTTTC.

The chain carries TRBV6-1 and TRBJ2-7; TRBD1 matches at 7 bases. After removal of 5 bases from V and 2 bases from J, the junction contained 6 bases not matched to a gene. The germline V gene has CDR1 MNHNS and CDR2 SASEGT. The CDR3 has 14 residues. The CDR3 DNA reads TGTGCCAGCAGTAGCAGGGGGACCCCCTACGAGCAGTACTTC. This translates into CASSSRGTPYEQYF.

This clonotype was counted a few times. J is TRBJ2-7 and V is TRBV16, with 8 nucleotides matching TRBD1. Germline V gene sequence: CDR1 KGHSY, CDR2 FQNENV. There are 13 residues in the CDR3. With V trimmed by 4 bases and J by 5 bases, 4 bases remained unmatched. The CDR3 sequence is CASSLMDRDEQYF. The CDR3, as DNA: TGTGCCAGCAGCCTCATGGACAGGGACGAGCAGTACTTC.

This clonotype has more than one count but fewer than ten. The V and J genes are TRBV4-1 and TRBJ1-2, with unresolved D. V shed 0 bases and J shed 3 bases, with 8 bases lying between them. The CDR3 contains 14 residues. CDR1 and CDR2 from the germline V gene are MGHRA and YSYEKL. CDR3 residues: CASSQDKGDYGYTF. In nucleotides, the CDR3 is TGCGCCAGCAGCCAAGATAAGGGTGACTATGGCTACACCTTC.

At least ten counts were recorded for this clonotype. V usage is TRBV28 and J usage is TRBJ2-2; TRBD1 aligns across 8 bases. The J segment lost 7 bases and the V segment lost 8 bases, leaving 6 bases of the junction unmatched. The germline V gene has CDR1 MDHEN and CDR2 SYDVKM. CDR3 length: 13 residues. The CDR3 protein is CASETGVIGELFF. As DNA, the CDR3 is TGTGCCAGCGAGACAGGGGTGATCGGGGAGCTGTTTTTT.

Ten or more counts support this clonotype. The chain links TRBV11-2 to TRBJ2-7; perhaps TRBD2 as D (7 bases). The germline V and J ends were trimmed by 1 base and 7 bases, with 11 bases remaining between them. CDR3 size: 13 residues. Germline V gene data show CDR1 as SGHAT and CDR2 as FQNNGV. Here the CDR3 reads CASSLVGGLEQYF. DNA for the CDR3: TGTGCCAGCAGCTTAGTGGGGGGGCTGGAGCAGTACTTC.

The rearrangement joins TRBV6-5 to TRBJ2-1; 8 bases line up with TRBD2. The ends lost 0 bases at V and 7 bases at J; junction bases unmatched: 5. CDR3 length: 15 amino acids. Germline loops: CDR1 MNHEY, CDR2 SVGAGI. The CDR3 DNA sequence: TGTGCCAGCAGTTACTCAAGCGGGAGTAGGAATGAGCAGTTCTTC. Translation: CASSYSSGSRNEQFF.

This clonotype appeared a few times. V gene TRBV28 combines with J gene TRBJ2-5, with 12 bases lining up with TRBD2. The CDR3 runs 16 residues. The germline CDR1 and CDR2 sequences are MDHEN and SYDVKM. Unmatched junction bases numbered 7, after V lost 3 bases and J lost 5 bases. The CDR3 DNA is TGTGCCAGCAGTTTTGAGACTAGCGGGAGCGGTGAGACCCAGTACTTC. This encodes CASSFETSGSGETQYF.

This clonotype was detected ten times or more. The chain links TRBV30 to TRBJ2-7; TRBD1 matches 8 bases. This CDR3 has 13 residues. V was pared by 3 bases and J by 3 bases, with 4 bases of the junction left unmatched. CDR1 and CDR2 (germline): GTSNPN, SVGIG (reference sequence). For the CDR3, the DNA is TGTGCCTGGAGCGGACAGGGTAACTACGAGCAGTACTTC. The encoded protein is CAWSGQGNYEQYF.

The gene calls are TRBV20-1 and TRBJ1-2; 8 bases fit TRBD1. This CDR3 contains 15 residues. The germline CDR1 and CDR2 sequences are DFQATT and SNEGSKA (reference sequence). V shed 2 bases and J 2 bases; nucleotides not matched to a gene: 7. The DNA of the CDR3 is TGCAGTGCTAGAAGGGACAGGCCGAACAACTATGGCTACACCTTC. Protein sequence: CSARRDRPNNYGYTF.

This clonotype appeared a few times. This sequence joins TRBV27 and TRBJ2-7; D ambiguous. V was shortened by 4 bases and J by 0 bases, with 16 bases between the two germline ends. CDR1 and CDR2 from the germline V gene are MNHEY and SMNVEV (reference sequence). CDR3 length: 16 amino acids. CDR3 sequence reads: CASSSWTTKSSYEQYF. The CDR3 region has the DNA TGTGCCAGCAGTTCTTGGACCACCAAAAGCTCCTACGAGCAGTACTTC.

Many counts were recorded for this clonotype. The V and J genes are TRBV19 and TRBJ1-1, with a possible D match to TRBD1 (5 bases). Germline CDR1 reads LNHDA; CDR2 reads SQIVND (reference sequence). The CDR3 contains 14 residues. Trimming removed 4 bases at V and 4 bases at J, with 13 bases between. CDR3 nucleotides: TGTGCCAGTAGTAAGCGCGCTGGGGGCACTGAAGCTTTCTTT. Translation gives CASSKRAGGTEAFF.

This clonotype was counted ten times or more. The gene calls are TRBV11-2 and TRBJ1-1; D ambiguous. The CDR3 runs 14 residues. V lost 3 bases and J lost 3, with 11 bases in between. The V gene's germline CDR1 is SGHAT and CDR2 FQNNGV. CDR3 DNA: TGTGCCAGCAGCTTGACAACGGGCCACACTGAAGCTTTCTTT. This gives the protein CASSLTTGHTEAFF. Using reference TRBV11-2 and TRBJ1-1 for the parts outside the CDR3, the full variable domain is EAGVAQSPRYKIIEKRQSVAFWCNPISGHATLYWYQQILGQGPKLLIQFQNNGVVDDSQLPKDRFSAERLKGVDSTLKIQPAKLEDSAVYLCASSLTTGHTEAFFGQGTRLTVV.

V and J are TRBV7-6 and TRBJ2-2; TRBD2 matches at 11 bases. The CDR3 has 16 residues. V trimming: 0 bases; J trimming: 4 bases; junction bases outside the gene matches: 1. CDR1 and CDR2 from the germline V gene are SGHVS and FNYEAQ. The CDR3 protein is CASSLASGRATGELFF. CDR3 bases: TGTGCCAGCAGCTTAGCTAGCGGGAGGGCCACCGGGGAGCTGTTTTTT.

This rearrangement joins TRBV29-1 to TRBJ2-7; D is perhaps TRBD1 (5 bases). This CDR3 is built from 15 residues. Germline CDR1 SQVTM, CDR2 ANQGSEA. The V end was cut by 4 bases, the J end by 2 bases, with 18 bases between. DNA of the CDR3: TGCAGCGTTGCCGGAGCAGGGAATTTACCCTACGAGCAGTACTTC. Translating gives CSVAGAGNLPYEQYF.

This clonotype was counted at least ten times. CDR3 nucleotide sequence: TGTGCCAGCTCGGTGGACACCCAATATGGCTACACCTTC. Protein: CASSVDTQYGYTF. V and J are TRBV18 and TRBJ1-2; perhaps TRBD1 as D (5 bases). This CDR3 spans 13 amino acids. Germline loops: CDR1 KGHSH, CDR2 LQKENI. V gave up 6 bases and J gave up 5 bases, with 13 bases separating them.

The genes are TRBV6-1 and TRBJ2-1; the D gene is possibly TRBD2 (6 bases). The CDR3 covers 14 residues. Per germline, CDR1 MNHNS and CDR2 SASEGT. V lost 5 bases, J lost 3 bases, and 11 bases lay in between. The CDR3 DNA follows: TGTGCCAGCAGTTGGGGGGAGCACTACAATGAGCAGTTCTTC. It specifies CASSWGEHYNEQFF.

This clonotype was counted many times. CDR3 sequence (DNA): TGTGCCAGCAGCCCGAGACTAGCGGGAGGGGCCACAGATACGCAGTATTTT. This translates into CASSPRLAGGATDTQYF. The chain combines TRBV7-3 with TRBJ2-3, with TRBD2 matching 14 bases. Trimming cost V 5 bases and J 2 bases; bases outside gene matches: 6. CDR3 length: 17 residues. Germline V lookup: CDR1 SGHTA, CDR2 FQGTGA.

The chain employs TRBV19 and TRBJ1-1; D ambiguous. CDR1 and CDR2 from the germline V gene are LNHDA and SQIVND (reference sequence). This CDR3 contains 15 residues. V lost 3 bases and J 6 bases, leaving 17 bases between the germline ends. The CDR3 sequence is CASSISTGKSPEAFF. CDR3 nucleotide sequence: TGTGCCAGTAGTATTTCGACCGGGAAAAGCCCTGAAGCTTTCTTT.

This clonotype was counted at least ten times. The chain carries TRBV27 and TRBJ2-7; 9 nucleotides line up with TRBD1. The CDR3 runs 15 residues. The J segment lost 2 bases and the V segment lost 6 bases, leaving 8 bases of the junction unmatched. Germline loops: CDR1 MNHEY, CDR2 SMNVEV (reference sequence). The CDR3 loop reads CASRTSGTGTYEQYF. CDR3 bases: TGTGCCAGCAGGACCTCCGGGACAGGGACCTACGAGCAGTACTTC.

This clonotype was seen only a few times. Compared with germline, one end of the junction differs, possibly owing to a read error. The chain recombines TRBV5-8 with TRBJ1-4; 9 bases fit TRBD1. Per germline, CDR1 SGHTS and CDR2 YDEGEE. This CDR3 is 15 amino acids long. Written as DNA, the CDR3 is TGTGCCAACAGCTTACAGGGGGCTTCTGGGGAAAAACTGTTTTTT. Encoded protein: CANSLQGASGEKLFF.

This clonotype was observed at least ten times. The chain links TRBV9 to TRBJ2-1, with a tentative D call TRBD2 (6 bases). From germline, CDR1 is SGDLS and CDR2 YYNGEE. The CDR3 sequence is 16 residues long. V was shortened by 0 bases and J by 5 bases, with 15 bases between the two germline ends. The CDR3 DNA is TGTGCCAGCAGCGTAGACGTGCAGCGGGCTCACAATGAGCAGTTCTTC. Its translation is CASSVDVQRAHNEQFF.